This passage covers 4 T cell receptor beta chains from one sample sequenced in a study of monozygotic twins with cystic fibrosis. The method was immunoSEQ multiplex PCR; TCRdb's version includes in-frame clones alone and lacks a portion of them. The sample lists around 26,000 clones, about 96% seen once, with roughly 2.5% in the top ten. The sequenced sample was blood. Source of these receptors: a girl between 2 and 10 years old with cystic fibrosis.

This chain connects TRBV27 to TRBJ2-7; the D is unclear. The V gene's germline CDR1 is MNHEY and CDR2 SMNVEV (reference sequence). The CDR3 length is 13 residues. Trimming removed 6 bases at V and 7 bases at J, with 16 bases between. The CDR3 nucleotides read TGTGCCAGCAGCCCCCGTTGGGCTCAGGAGCAGTACTTC. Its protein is CASSPRWAQEQYF.

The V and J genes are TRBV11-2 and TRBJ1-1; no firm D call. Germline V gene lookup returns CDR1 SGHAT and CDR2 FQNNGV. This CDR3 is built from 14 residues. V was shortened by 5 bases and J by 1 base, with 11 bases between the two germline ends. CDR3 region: CASSHLMTNTEAFF. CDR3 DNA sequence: TGTGCCAGCAGCCACCTAATGACGAACACTGAAGCTTTCTTT.

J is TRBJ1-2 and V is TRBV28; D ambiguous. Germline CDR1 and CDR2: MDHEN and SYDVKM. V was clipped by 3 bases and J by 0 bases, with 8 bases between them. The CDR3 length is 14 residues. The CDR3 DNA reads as TGTGCCAGCAGTTTTGGGCTAGCTAACTATGGCTACACCTTC. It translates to CASSFGLANYGYTF.

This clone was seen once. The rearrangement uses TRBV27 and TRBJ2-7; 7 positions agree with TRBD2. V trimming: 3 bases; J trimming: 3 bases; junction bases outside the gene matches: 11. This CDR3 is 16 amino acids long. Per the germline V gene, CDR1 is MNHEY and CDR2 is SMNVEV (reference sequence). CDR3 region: CASSFNPLGGSYEQYF. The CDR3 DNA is TGTGCCAGCAGTTTTAATCCCCTGGGGGGGAGCTACGAGCAGTACTTC.